Below are 14 T cell receptor beta chains sequenced from a single sample in a study of T cell responses to AZD1222 COVID-19 vaccine. Assay used: immunoSEQ multiplex PCR; TCRdb lists only in-frame clones, some missing. The repertoire has about 130,000 clones, about four fifths of them found once; the top ten carry approximately 4%. Sample: peripheral blood, taken on day 0 of AZD1222 vaccination. The receptors shown here come from an adult in good health.

V is TRBV11-2 and J is TRBJ1-2; D perhaps matches TRBD1 (6 bases). This CDR3 is built from 14 residues. Trimming removed 5 bases at V and 4 bases at J, with 14 bases between. Germline CDR1 reads SGHAT; CDR2 reads FQNNGV. The CDR3 sequence: CASSQTEGVYGYTF. The DNA of the CDR3 is TGTGCCAGCAGCCAAACCGAGGGGGTCTATGGCTACACCTTC. The variable domain in full, with the rest retrieved from reference TRBV11-2 and TRBJ1-2, is EAGVAQSPRYKIIEKRQSVAFWCNPISGHATLYWYQQILGQGPKLLIQFQNNGVVDDSQLPKDRFSAERLKGVDSTLKIQPAKLEDSAVYLCASSQTEGVYGYTFGSGTRLTVV.

The sample holds a few counts of this clone. This chain uses TRBV19 with TRBJ1-1; no reliable D call. The CDR3 loop spans 14 amino acids. Germline CDR1 is LNHDA and CDR2 is SQIVND (reference sequence). With 5 bases removed from V and 7 bases from J, the gap between germline ends came to 17 bases. The CDR3 spells CASSPGPSRDEAFF. The CDR3 DNA reads as TGTGCCAGTAGTCCTGGGCCATCCCGCGATGAAGCTTTCTTT.

This clone has a single count. J is TRBJ2-1 and V is TRBV5-8; TRBD1 matches at 8 bases. Germline V lookup: CDR1 SGHTS, CDR2 YDEGEE. Unmatched junction bases numbered 7, after V lost 4 bases and J lost 10 bases. The CDR3 consists of 13 residues. The DNA of the CDR3 is TGTGCCAGCAGCGAGGACAGGGCCCGCGAGCAGTTCTTC. It yields the protein CASSEDRAREQFF.

CDR3 region: CASSLSGGVGYTF. For the CDR3, the DNA is TGTGCCAGCAGTTTATCGGGCGGGGTTGGCTACACCTTC. The chain combines TRBV28 with TRBJ1-2; D gene uncertain. CDR3 length: 13 amino acids. CDR1 and CDR2 from the germline V gene are MDHEN and SYDVKM. The V end was cut by 1 base, the J end by 7 bases, with 10 bases between.

The V call is TRBV6-1, the J call TRBJ2-7; tentatively, D is TRBD1 (6 bases). Germline V gene lookup returns CDR1 MNHNS and CDR2 SASEGT. The length of the CDR3 is 17 residues. V was clipped by 4 bases and J by 2 bases, with 21 bases between them. This CDR3 reads CASSGSPGTSFPYEQYF. The CDR3 nucleotides are TGTGCCAGCAGTGGTTCCCCCGGGACAAGTTTTCCCTACGAGCAGTACTTC.

A word on this clone: This sample includes further DNA sequences coding for the same CDR3. V is TRBV28 and J is TRBJ1-6; unclear D gene. The CDR3 contains 15 residues. The ends were cut back, 3 bases at V and 4 bases at J, with 10 bases in the middle. Looked up from germline, CDR1 is MDHEN and CDR2 is SYDVKM. CDR3 bases: TGTGCCAGCAGTTTCGGGAGCGGGTATAATTCACCCCTCCACTTT. Its translation: CASSFGSGYNSPLHF.

This sequence joins TRBV6-6 and TRBJ2-1, with TRBD2 matching over 8 bases. V lost 2 bases, J lost 4 bases, and 7 bases stayed unmatched. Germline lookup yields CDR1 MNHNY and CDR2 SVGAGI (reference sequence). This CDR3 has 16 amino acids. Here the CDR3 reads CASSYRGGANYNEQFF. The CDR3 DNA sequence: TGTGCCAGCAGTTACCGGGGGGGGGCTAATTACAATGAGCAGTTCTTC.

The chain links TRBV30 to TRBJ1-1, with TRBD1 identical over 7 bases. Germline V lookup: CDR1 GTSNPN, CDR2 SVGIG (reference sequence). With 0 bases clipped from V and 7 bases from J, the junction kept 2 bases outside the gene matches. This CDR3 comprises 12 residues. CDR3: CAWSVRDSEAFF. CDR3 DNA sequence: TGTGCCTGGAGTGTACGGGACAGTGAAGCTTTCTTT.

This chain links TRBV9 with TRBJ1-3; TRBD1 agrees at 8 bases. Looked up from germline, CDR1 is SGDLS and CDR2 is YYNGEE. The CDR3 length is 16 residues. V dropped 0 bases and J dropped 2; count of bases not matched to a gene: 4. The CDR3 DNA reads TGTGCCAGCAGCGTAGATCCACAGGGGGCTGGAAACACCATATATTTT. This encodes CASSVDPQGAGNTIYF.

V and J are TRBV20-1 and TRBJ2-3, with 9 positions matching TRBD2. Germline V gene data show CDR1 as DFQATT and CDR2 as SNEGSKA (reference sequence). Unmatched junction bases numbered 10, after V lost 3 bases and J lost 6 bases. The CDR3 has 15 residues. CDR3 protein: CSASLLAGSSDTQYF. The CDR3 bases are TGCAGTGCTAGTCTTCTAGCGGGGTCTTCCGATACGCAGTATTTT.

The chain has TRBV5-8 and TRBJ1-6; D is uncertain. Germline values: CDR1 SGHTS, CDR2 YDEGEE. V shed 3 bases and J shed 4 bases, with 20 bases lying between them. This CDR3 contains 18 residues. CDR3 amino acids: CASSSQTRTMAYNSPLHF. DNA for the CDR3: TGTGCCAGCAGCTCCCAAACACGGACCATGGCGTATAATTCACCCCTCCACTTT.

V is TRBV3-1 (or the pseudogene TRBV3-2) and J is TRBJ1-5, with D possibly TRBD1 on 5 matching bases. This CDR3 is built from 16 residues. Trimming took 1 base from V and 2 from J, leaving 12 bases between them. Germline CDR1 reads LGHDT; CDR2 reads YNNKEL (reference sequence). The CDR3 DNA sequence: TGTGCCAGCAGCCAAGGAGGGGCACAGGGCAATCAGCCCCAGCATTTT. Its translation is CASSQGGAQGNQPQHF.

The chain couples TRBV29-1 to TRBJ1-2; D may be TRBD1 (6 bases). This CDR3 has 14 residues. Germline-derived CDR1 and CDR2 are SQVTM and ANQGSEA. With 7 bases removed from V and 6 bases from J, the gap between germline ends came to 21 bases. The CDR3 sequence is CSATLLGALNGYTF. Here the CDR3 DNA reads TGCAGCGCTACCCTCTTGGGGGCGTTGAATGGCTACACCTTC.

The V and J genes are TRBV7-2 and TRBJ1-5; 7 positions agree with TRBD1. The V and J ends lost 1 base and 1 base, in that order; junction bases with no gene match: 1. The CDR3 has 15 amino acids. Germline lookup yields CDR1 SGHTA and CDR2 FQGNSA. CDR3 region: CASSLEGASNQPQHF. CDR3 nucleotides: TGTGCCAGCAGCTTAGAGGGGGCCAGCAATCAGCCCCAGCATTTT.